This T cell receptor (beta chain) stems from a study of T cell responses to AZD1222 COVID-19 vaccine. Notes on the study in general: Donors skewed white British and female; clonal diversity was possibly underestimated.

The CDR3 has 15 residues. Germline V gives CDR1 MNHEY, CDR2 SVGAGI. Trimming took 0 bases from V and 5 from J, leaving 13 bases between them. Assay: immunoSEQ multiplex PCR; the TCRdb copy retains only in-frame clones and omits some. Of 28,000 or so clones in the sample, 88% were seen once. This clone was detected only once. Its target is unknown. This specimen was peripheral blood, taken 28 days after the second AZD1222 dose. The TCR sequence derives from an adult who received the AZD1222 COVID-19 vaccine. This chain connects TRBV6-5 to TRBJ1-1; no clear D gene. CDR3 DNA: TGTGCCAGCAGTTACTCTTTAAATGGGGATACTGAAGCTTTCTTT. Translating gives CASSYSLNGDTEAFF.